This record looks at one TCR beta chain sequence and its context. No antigen is known for it. This sample was taken from a study of cytomegalovirus exposure and HLA in healthy donors. Study-wide results and limits: Some V segments could not be told apart, so they were left out, TRBV6-2 and TRBV6-3 among them.

Each donor was healthy, and each was a bone marrow donor. The PCR was carried out with 60 Vbeta primers and 13 Jbeta primers. This table comes from immunoSEQ multiplex PCR, and its TCRdb copy is limited to in-frame clones, with some not included. In the table there are roughly 120,000 clones, around 63% of which are singletons. The ends were cut back, 4 bases at V and 0 bases at J, with 17 bases in the middle. In germline, CDR1 is SGDLS, CDR2 YYNGEE. This CDR3 region has 18 residues. Sequencing input: PBMCs. The chain couples TRBV9 to TRBJ2-6; a weak D match, TRBD1 (5 bases). This TCR came from a man between 40 and 49 years old in good health and CMV-seropositive. The CDR3 loop reads CASSRLVGAHSGANVLTF. CDR3 nucleotide sequence: TGTGCCAGCAGCCGCCTAGTAGGGGCCCACTCTGGGGCCAACGTCCTGACTTTC.